The next 27 T cell receptor beta chains were all read from a single sample in a study of T cell responses to AZD1222 COVID-19 vaccine. TCRdb's table, derived via immunoSEQ multiplex PCR, lists solely in-frame clones and lacks some. The sample has 110,000 to 150,000 clones; approximately 93% are singletons. The sample here was peripheral blood, taken on day 0 of MenACWY control vaccination. These receptors came from an adult in good health.

This clone was recorded only once. J is TRBJ2-1 and V is TRBV6-5; a possible D gene is TRBD1 (5 bases). The germline V and J ends were trimmed by 5 bases and 4 bases, with 12 bases remaining between them. The germline gives CDR1 MNHEY, CDR2 SVGAGI. The CDR3 runs 14 residues. CDR3 amino acids: CASSQQGNYNEQFF. The CDR3 DNA sequence: TGTGCCAGCAGTCAGCAGGGAAATTACAATGAGCAGTTCTTC.

The J gene is TRBJ1-4, the V gene TRBV9; D not certain. Deletions cut 1 base from V and 15 bases from J, with 19 bases between. Looked up from germline, CDR1 is SGDLS and CDR2 is YYNGEE. The CDR3 loop spans 14 amino acids. This CDR3 reads CASSVTVYTNEVFF. DNA of the CDR3: TGTGCCAGCAGCGTAACGGTTTACACCAATGAGGTGTTTTTT.

The chain links TRBV28 to TRBJ2-2; D call uncertain. Looked up from germline, CDR1 is MDHEN and CDR2 is SYDVKM. Trimming took 9 bases from V and 0 from J, leaving 11 bases between them. The CDR3 length is 14 residues. As DNA, the CDR3 is TGTGCCAGTGAGAAGCAAGCGAACACCGGGGAGCTGTTTTTT. Its protein product is CASEKQANTGELFF. Full variable domain (remainder filled in from reference TRBV28 and TRBJ2-2): DVKVTQSSRYLVKRTGEKVFLECVQDMDHENMFWYRQDPGLGLRLIYFSYDVKMKEKGDIPEGYSVSREKKERFSLILESASTNQTSMYLCASEKQANTGELFFGEGSRLTVL.

This chain uses TRBV13 with TRBJ2-7; perhaps D is TRBD1 or TRBD2 (5 bases each). CDR1 is PRHDT and CDR2 is FYEKMQ in the germline V gene (reference sequence). Trimming removed 4 bases at V and 0 bases at J, with 13 bases between. This CDR3 region has 15 residues. The CDR3: CASSYGDASSYEQYF. DNA for the CDR3: TGTGCCAGCAGCTATGGGGACGCCAGCTCCTACGAGCAGTACTTC. Full variable domain (missing parts from reference TRBV13 and TRBJ2-7): AAGVIQSPRHLIKEKRETATLKCYPIPRHDTVYWYQQGPGQDPQFLISFYEKMQSDKGSIPDRFSAQQFSDYHSELNMSSLELGDSALYFCASSYGDASSYEQYFGPGTRLTVT.

This clone showed up just once. This chain connects TRBV2 to TRBJ1-2; D perhaps matches TRBD1 (6 bases). Germline CDR1 and CDR2: SNHLY and FYNNEI. V dropped 5 bases and J dropped 7 bases, with 14 bases sitting between them. There are 13 residues in the CDR3. The DNA of the CDR3 is TGTGCCAGCAGTCCTACAGGGACGTCTGGCTACACCTTC. Its translation is CASSPTGTSGYTF.

The chain is built from TRBV5-4 and TRBJ1-4, with TRBD1 matching over 8 bases. Germline CDR1 reads SGHNT; CDR2 reads YYREEE (reference sequence). V gave up 1 base and J gave up 3 bases; unmatched junction bases: 5. The length of the CDR3 is 16 residues. CDR3 sequence: CASSLTGGGPNEKLFF. The CDR3 region has the DNA TGTGCCAGCAGCTTGACAGGGGGAGGCCCTAATGAAAAACTGTTTTTT.

This rearrangement joins TRBV18 to TRBJ1-2, with TRBD1 as a possible D gene (5 bases). CDR3 size: 17 residues. V lost 2 bases, J lost 4 bases, and 20 bases lay in between. CDR1 and CDR2 from the germline V gene are KGHSH and LQKENI. The CDR3 bases are TGTGCCAGCTCACCAAGCCAGGGTCCCATCACACCCTATGGCTACACCTTC. This gives the protein CASSPSQGPITPYGYTF. Full variable domain (missing parts from reference TRBV18 and TRBJ1-2): NAGVMQNPRHLVRRRGQEARLRCSPMKGHSHVYWYRQLPEEGLKFMVYLQKENIIDESGMPKERFSAEFPKEGPSILRIQQVVRGDSAAYFCASSPSQGPITPYGYTFGSGTRLTVV.

Regarding this clone: Other nucleotide sequences from this sample produce the same CDR3. The V gene is TRBV19, the J gene TRBJ2-1, with a weak D call TRBD1 (5 bases). This CDR3 has 15 residues. The V and J ends lost 6 bases and 0 bases respectively, with 12 bases between them. Germline loops: CDR1 LNHDA, CDR2 SQIVND (reference sequence). The CDR3 sequence: CASRADRSSYNEQFF. The CDR3 DNA follows: TGTGCCAGTAGGGCTGACAGAAGCTCCTACAATGAGCAGTTCTTC.

The chain couples TRBV6-5 to TRBJ2-3; 8 positions agree with TRBD2. The CDR3 totals 14 residues. Germline CDR1 MNHEY, CDR2 SVGAGI. V gave up 8 bases and J gave up 3 bases; unmatched junction bases: 7. DNA for the CDR3: TGTGCCAGCCGGGCGGCGGGGGGAACAGATACGCAGTATTTT. Protein sequence: CASRAAGGTDTQYF.

For the CDR3, the DNA is TGCGCCAGCGCCCGGGACAGGGGTCTCGAAAAACTGTTTTTT. It specifies CASARDRGLEKLFF. The chain couples TRBV5-1 to TRBJ1-4; 10 bases map to TRBD1. CDR3 size: 14 residues. V lost 7 bases and J lost 8; bases outside the gene matches: 8. Germline assignment: CDR1 SGHRS and CDR2 YFSETQ.

V gene TRBV7-3 combines with J gene TRBJ1-1, with D tentatively TRBD1 (5 bases). The germline V and J ends were trimmed by 5 bases and 6 bases, with 16 bases remaining between them. There are 14 residues in the CDR3. The germline CDR1 and CDR2 sequences are SGHTA and FQGTGA. The CDR3 reads CASSHTVQGAEAFF. The CDR3 DNA reads as TGTGCCAGCAGCCATACAGTCCAGGGTGCTGAAGCTTTCTTT.

The V and J genes are TRBV2 and TRBJ2-1, with 11 bases identical to TRBD2. The junction had 11 bases not matched to a gene; V was cut back by 7 bases and J by 9 bases. The CDR3 is 15 residues long. The germline gives CDR1 SNHLY, CDR2 FYNNEI. The CDR3 nucleotides are TGTGCCAGCATGGATGATAGCGGGAGGGCCGTTGAGCAGTTCTTC. Its translation is CASMDDSGRAVEQFF.

This clone was recorded only once. The chain is built from TRBV6-2 or TRBV6-3 and TRBJ1-2, with 8 bases that match TRBD1. After removal of 6 bases from V and 8 bases from J, the junction contained 8 bases not matched to a gene. This CDR3 is built from 13 residues. Germline values: CDR1 MNHEY, CDR2 SVGEGT. CDR3 in DNA: TGTGCCAGCAGCAGGACAGGGCGGGAAGGCTACACCTTC. It specifies CASSRTGREGYTF.

The J gene is TRBJ2-1, the V gene TRBV11-2, with TRBD2 matching over 9 bases. Germline V CDR1 and CDR2: SGHAT, FQNNGV. The CDR3 consists of 14 residues. Germline trimming cut 5 bases from V and 7 bases from J; bases unmatched to any gene: 6. The CDR3 region is CASSPSGKGNEQFF. The DNA for the CDR3 is TGTGCCAGCAGCCCTAGCGGGAAAGGGAATGAGCAGTTCTTC. Filled out from reference TRBV11-2 and TRBJ2-1, the complete variable domain reads EAGVAQSPRYKIIEKRQSVAFWCNPISGHATLYWYQQILGQGPKLLIQFQNNGVVDDSQLPKDRFSAERLKGVDSTLKIQPAKLEDSAVYLCASSPSGKGNEQFFGPGTRLTVL.

The V gene is TRBV11-1, the J gene TRBJ2-7; D may be TRBD2 (7 bases). This CDR3 contains 14 residues. Germline CDR1 SGHAT, CDR2 FQDESV (reference sequence). Trimming stripped 6 bases from V and 3 bases from J, with 15 bases between. The CDR3 DNA reads as TGTGCCAGCAGGCGGACGGGGGGCGACTACGAGCAGTACTTC. As protein: CASRRTGGDYEQYF.

The genes are TRBV19 and TRBJ2-2, with 7 bases identical to TRBD1. The germline gives CDR1 LNHDA, CDR2 SQIVND (reference sequence). This CDR3 contains 16 residues. V gave up 2 bases and J gave up 1 base; unmatched junction bases: 4. For the CDR3, the DNA is TGTGCCAGTAGTATAAAGGGGGCTATGAACACCGGGGAGCTGTTTTTT. Amino acid sequence: CASSIKGAMNTGELFF.

This CDR3 is CASSLSRDRTGTYEQYF. The CDR3 DNA reads TGTGCCAGCAGTTTATCCCGGGACAGAACCGGCACCTACGAGCAGTACTTC. The rearrangement links TRBV27 to TRBJ2-7; TRBD1 matches 7 bases. The V segment lost 0 bases and the J segment 2 bases; nucleotides outside the gene matches: 10. Germline V gene lookup returns CDR1 MNHEY and CDR2 SMNVEV (reference sequence). This CDR3 spans 17 amino acids.

This rearrangement joins TRBV3-1 (or the pseudogene TRBV3-2) to TRBJ2-5; TRBD1 agrees at 7 bases. The germline V gene has CDR1 LGHDT and CDR2 YNNKEL (reference sequence). The CDR3 totals 14 residues. The V segment lost 5 bases and the J segment 2 bases; nucleotides outside the gene matches: 5. CDR3 nucleotide sequence: TGTGCCAGCAGCTACCGGACAGGTCAAGAGACCCAGTACTTC. It translates to CASSYRTGQETQYF.

V and J are TRBV5-1 and TRBJ1-1, with D possibly TRBD1 on 6 matching bases. The germline V gene has CDR1 SGHRS and CDR2 YFSETQ. This CDR3 region has 14 residues. V dropped 4 bases and J dropped 0 bases, with 10 bases sitting between them. For the CDR3, the DNA is TGCGCCAGCAGCCGGGCAGGGGTGAACACTGAAGCTTTCTTT. Residues: CASSRAGVNTEAFF.

V and J are TRBV4-1 and TRBJ1-1; D unresolved. V shed 7 bases and J shed 3 bases, with 18 bases lying between them. Germline V gene data show CDR1 as MGHRA and CDR2 as YSYEKL. CDR3 length: 15 residues. CDR3 protein: CASTTLGEQYTEAFF. The CDR3 coding sequence is TGCGCCAGCACCACACTCGGGGAACAGTACACTGAAGCTTTCTTT.

The rearrangement links TRBV7-9 to TRBJ1-2, with D possibly being TRBD1 (6 bases). Germline values: CDR1 SEHNR, CDR2 FQNEAQ (reference sequence). The length of the CDR3 is 14 residues. V shed 5 bases and J shed 8 bases, with 18 bases lying between them. As DNA, the CDR3 is TGTGCCAGCAGCGTGGCCGGGACACCGGAAGGCTACACCTTC. This gives the protein CASSVAGTPEGYTF.

The chain employs TRBV14 and TRBJ1-3; D is perhaps TRBD1 (6 bases). Deletions cut 4 bases from V and 4 bases from J, with 8 bases between. The CDR3 runs to 13 residues. Looked up from germline, CDR1 is SGHDN and CDR2 is FVKESK. In nucleotides, the CDR3 is TGTGCCAGCAGCCTTGACAGGGGAAACACCATATATTTT. This translates into CASSLDRGNTIYF.

In this sample, this clone turned up a few times. The V gene is TRBV5-1, the J gene TRBJ1-1; D is unclear. Per the germline V gene, CDR1 is SGHRS and CDR2 is YFSETQ. The CDR3 is made up of 12 amino acids. Trimming removed 2 bases at V and 8 bases at J, with 10 bases between. As DNA, the CDR3 is TGCGCCAGCAGCTTACCTGAGGGCGAAGCTTTCTTT. Its translation is CASSLPEGEAFF.

The DNA of the CDR3 is TGCGGAACGGACACGAACTATGGCTACACCTTC. Translated: CGTDTNYGYTF. The rearrangement joins TRBV20-1 to TRBJ1-2, with TRBD1 as a possible D gene (5 bases). The CDR3 contains 11 residues. Germline-derived CDR1 and CDR2 are DFQATT and SNEGSKA (reference sequence).

The sample holds one count of this clone. The chain's CDR3 is CASSLVDTGELFF. CDR3 DNA sequence: TGCGCCAGCAGCTTGGTGGACACCGGGGAGCTGTTTTTT. The V and J genes are TRBV5-1 and TRBJ2-2; the D is unclear. Germline V gene lookup returns CDR1 SGHRS and CDR2 YFSETQ. The CDR3 is made up of 13 amino acids. Trimming took off 0 bases at V and 3 bases at J, with 3 bases between the two ends.

The chain combines TRBV19 with TRBJ2-6; unclear D gene. The CDR3 runs to 14 residues. Germline CDR1 and CDR2: LNHDA and SQIVND (reference sequence). Trimming pared 5 bases from V and 4 bases from J, leaving 9 bases between. The CDR3 spells CASSYGSGANVLTF. For the CDR3, the DNA is TGTGCCAGTAGTTATGGTTCCGGGGCCAACGTCCTGACTTTC.

The chain combines TRBV19 with TRBJ1-3, with D maybe TRBD1 (6 bases). Trimming cost V 5 bases and J 0 bases, with 14 bases left between them. Germline loops: CDR1 LNHDA, CDR2 SQIVND (reference sequence). The CDR3 has 16 amino acids. The CDR3 protein is CASSALRGPSGNTIYF. The CDR3 region has the DNA TGTGCCAGTAGTGCCCTCAGGGGTCCCTCTGGAAACACCATATATTTT.